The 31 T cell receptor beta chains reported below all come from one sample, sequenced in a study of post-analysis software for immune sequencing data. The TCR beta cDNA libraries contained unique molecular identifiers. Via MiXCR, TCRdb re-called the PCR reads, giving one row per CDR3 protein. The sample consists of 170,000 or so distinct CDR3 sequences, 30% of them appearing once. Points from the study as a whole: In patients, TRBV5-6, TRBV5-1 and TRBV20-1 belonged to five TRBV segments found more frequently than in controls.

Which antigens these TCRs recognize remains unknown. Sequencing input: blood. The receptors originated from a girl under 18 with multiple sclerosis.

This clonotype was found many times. CDR3 loop: CASSLVHLPSAGAQETQYF. In nucleotides, the CDR3 is TGTGCCAGCAGCTTAGTTCACCTCCCCTCAGCAGGCGCCCAAGAGACCCAGTACTTC. The J gene is TRBJ2-5, the V gene TRBV7-9; no firm D call. The V gene's germline CDR1 is SEHNR and CDR2 FQNEAQ (reference sequence). The CDR3 has 19 residues. Trimming cost V 1 base and J 1 base, with 22 bases left between them.

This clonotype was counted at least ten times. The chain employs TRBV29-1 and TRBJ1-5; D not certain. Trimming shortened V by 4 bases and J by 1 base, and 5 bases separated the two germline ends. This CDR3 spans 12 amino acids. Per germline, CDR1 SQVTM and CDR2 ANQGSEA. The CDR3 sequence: CSVGGSNQPQHF. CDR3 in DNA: TGCAGCGTTGGGGGAAGCAATCAGCCCCAGCATTTT.

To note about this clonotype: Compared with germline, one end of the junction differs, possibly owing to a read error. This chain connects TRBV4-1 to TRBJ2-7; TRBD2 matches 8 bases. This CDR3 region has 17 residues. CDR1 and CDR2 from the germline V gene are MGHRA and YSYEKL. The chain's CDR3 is CASNQENSGADTYEQYF. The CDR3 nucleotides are TGCGCCAGCAACCAAGAGAATAGCGGGGCCGATACCTACGAGCAGTACTTC.

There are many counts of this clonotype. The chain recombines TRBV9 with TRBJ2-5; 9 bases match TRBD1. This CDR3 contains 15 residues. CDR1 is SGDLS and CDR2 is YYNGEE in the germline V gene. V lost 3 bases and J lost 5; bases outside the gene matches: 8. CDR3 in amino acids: CASSAGQGLRETQYF. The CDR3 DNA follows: TGTGCCAGCAGCGCGGGACAGGGCCTTCGTGAGACCCAGTACTTC.

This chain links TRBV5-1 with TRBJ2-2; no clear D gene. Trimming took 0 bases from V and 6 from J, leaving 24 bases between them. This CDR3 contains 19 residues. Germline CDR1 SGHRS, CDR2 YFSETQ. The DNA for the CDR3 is TGCGCCAGCAGCTTGGGGCATGGCGACGAACCAACCATTCCCGGGGAGCTGTTTTTT. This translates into CASSLGHGDEPTIPGELFF.

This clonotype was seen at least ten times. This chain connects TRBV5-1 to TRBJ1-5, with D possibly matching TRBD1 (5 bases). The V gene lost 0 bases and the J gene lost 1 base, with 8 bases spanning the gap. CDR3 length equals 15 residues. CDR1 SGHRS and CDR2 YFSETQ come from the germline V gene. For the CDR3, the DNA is TGCGCCAGCAGCTTGGACGGGGGAAGCAATCAGCCCCAGCATTTT. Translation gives CASSLDGGSNQPQHF.

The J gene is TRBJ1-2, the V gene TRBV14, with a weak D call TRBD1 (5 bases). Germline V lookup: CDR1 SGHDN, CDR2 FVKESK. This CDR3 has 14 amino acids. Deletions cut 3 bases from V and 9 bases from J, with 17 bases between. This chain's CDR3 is CASSHRGSSFRYTF. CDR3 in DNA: TGTGCCAGCAGCCATCGGGGGTCCAGCTTCCGCTACACCTTC.

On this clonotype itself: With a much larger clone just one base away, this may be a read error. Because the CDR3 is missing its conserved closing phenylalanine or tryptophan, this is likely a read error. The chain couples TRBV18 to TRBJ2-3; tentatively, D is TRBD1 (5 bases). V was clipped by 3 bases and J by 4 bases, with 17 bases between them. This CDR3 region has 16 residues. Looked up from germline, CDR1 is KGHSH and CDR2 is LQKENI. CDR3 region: CASSPPQDPRSDTQYL. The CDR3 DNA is TGTGCCAGCTCACCCCCACAGGATCCTAGATCAGATACGCAGTATTTG.

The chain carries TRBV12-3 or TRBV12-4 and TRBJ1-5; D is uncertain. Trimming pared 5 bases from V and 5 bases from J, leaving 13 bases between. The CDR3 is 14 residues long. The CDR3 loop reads CASSLEGRDQPQHF. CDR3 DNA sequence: TGTGCCAGCAGTCTTGAGGGTAGGGATCAGCCCCAGCATTTT.

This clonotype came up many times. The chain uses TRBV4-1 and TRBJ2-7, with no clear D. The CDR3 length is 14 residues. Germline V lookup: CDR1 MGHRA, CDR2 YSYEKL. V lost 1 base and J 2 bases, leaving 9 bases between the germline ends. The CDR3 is CASSQVVITYEQYF. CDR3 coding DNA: TGCGCCAGCAGCCAAGTCGTAATAACCTACGAGCAGTACTTC.

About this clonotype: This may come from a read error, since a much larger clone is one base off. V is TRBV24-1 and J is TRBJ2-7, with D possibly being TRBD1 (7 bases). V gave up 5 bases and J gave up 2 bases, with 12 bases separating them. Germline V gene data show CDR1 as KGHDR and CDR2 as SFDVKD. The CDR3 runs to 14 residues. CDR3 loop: CATSAGGNPYEQYF. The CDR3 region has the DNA TGTGCCACCAGTGCAGGGGGGAACCCCTACGAGCAGTACTTC.

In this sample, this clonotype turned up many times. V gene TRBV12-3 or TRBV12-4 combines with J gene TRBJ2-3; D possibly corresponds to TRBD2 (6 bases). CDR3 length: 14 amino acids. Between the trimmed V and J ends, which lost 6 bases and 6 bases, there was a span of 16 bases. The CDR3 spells CASREGTLGDTQYF. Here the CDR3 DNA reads TGTGCCAGCAGGGAAGGGACTCTAGGTGATACGCAGTATTTT.

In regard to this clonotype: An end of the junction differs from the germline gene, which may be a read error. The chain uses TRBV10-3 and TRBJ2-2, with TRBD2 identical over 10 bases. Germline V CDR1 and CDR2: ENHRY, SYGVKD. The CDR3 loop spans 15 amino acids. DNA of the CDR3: TGTGCCACCAGTGTGCTAGCGGGAGAAACGGGGGAGCTGTTTTTT. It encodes CATSVLAGETGELFF.

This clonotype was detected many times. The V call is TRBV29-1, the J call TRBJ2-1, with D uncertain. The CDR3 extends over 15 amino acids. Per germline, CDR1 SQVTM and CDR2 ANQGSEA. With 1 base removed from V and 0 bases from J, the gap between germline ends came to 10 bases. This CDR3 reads CSVEGRLSSYNEQFF. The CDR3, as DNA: TGCAGCGTTGAAGGGCGCCTGAGCTCCTACAATGAGCAGTTCTTC.

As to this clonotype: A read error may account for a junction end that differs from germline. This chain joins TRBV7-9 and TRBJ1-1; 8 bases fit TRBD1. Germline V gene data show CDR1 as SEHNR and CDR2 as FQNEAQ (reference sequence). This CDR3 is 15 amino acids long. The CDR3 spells CTSSSRTGIGTEAFF. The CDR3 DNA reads TGTACCAGCAGCTCCCGGACAGGGATCGGCACTGAAGCTTTCTTT.

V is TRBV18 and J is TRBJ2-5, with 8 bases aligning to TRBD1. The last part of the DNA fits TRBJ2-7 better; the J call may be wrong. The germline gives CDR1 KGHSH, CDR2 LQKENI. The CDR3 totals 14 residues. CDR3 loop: CASSLAGTGDEQYF. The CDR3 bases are TGTGCCAGCTCGCTCGCCGGGACAGGCGACGAGCAGTACTTC.

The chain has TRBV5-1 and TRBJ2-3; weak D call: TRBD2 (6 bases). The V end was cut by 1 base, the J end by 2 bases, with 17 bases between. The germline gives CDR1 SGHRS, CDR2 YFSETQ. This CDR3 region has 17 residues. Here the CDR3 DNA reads TGCGCCAGCAGCTTGCGGATTAGCGGAGGGGCCACAGATACGCAGTATTTT. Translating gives CASSLRISGGATDTQYF.

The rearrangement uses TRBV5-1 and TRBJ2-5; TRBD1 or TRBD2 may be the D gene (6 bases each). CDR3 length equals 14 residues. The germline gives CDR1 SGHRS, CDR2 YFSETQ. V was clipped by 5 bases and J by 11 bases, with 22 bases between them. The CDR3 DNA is TGCGCCAGCAGGAGGGGGGAGCGGTGGGTTGAGCAGTACTTC. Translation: CASRRGERWVEQYF.

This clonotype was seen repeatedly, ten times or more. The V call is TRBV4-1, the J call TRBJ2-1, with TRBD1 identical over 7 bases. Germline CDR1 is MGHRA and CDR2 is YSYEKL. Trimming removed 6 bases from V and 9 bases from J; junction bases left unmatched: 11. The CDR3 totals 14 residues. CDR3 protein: CASRNPGQSSEQFF. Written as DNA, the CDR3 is TGCGCCAGCAGGAATCCGGGACAGTCCAGTGAGCAGTTCTTC.

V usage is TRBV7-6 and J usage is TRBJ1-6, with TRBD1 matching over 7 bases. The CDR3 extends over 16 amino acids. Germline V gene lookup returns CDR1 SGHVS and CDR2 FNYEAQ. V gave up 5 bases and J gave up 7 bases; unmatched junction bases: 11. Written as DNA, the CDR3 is TGTGCCAGCAGCCTTATGGAGTGGGACAGAAATTCACCCCTCCACTTT. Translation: CASSLMEWDRNSPLHF.

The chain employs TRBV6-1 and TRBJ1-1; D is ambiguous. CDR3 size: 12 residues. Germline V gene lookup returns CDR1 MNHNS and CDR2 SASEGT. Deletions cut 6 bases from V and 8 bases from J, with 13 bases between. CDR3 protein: CASSVNPGEAFF. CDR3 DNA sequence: TGTGCCAGCAGCGTAAACCCTGGGGAAGCTTTCTTT.

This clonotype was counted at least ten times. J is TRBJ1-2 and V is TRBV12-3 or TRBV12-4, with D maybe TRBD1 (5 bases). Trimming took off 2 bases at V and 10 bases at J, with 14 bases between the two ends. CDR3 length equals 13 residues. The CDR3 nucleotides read TGTGCCAGCAGTTTACAGGGCCCCAACGACTACACCTTC. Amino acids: CASSLQGPNDYTF.

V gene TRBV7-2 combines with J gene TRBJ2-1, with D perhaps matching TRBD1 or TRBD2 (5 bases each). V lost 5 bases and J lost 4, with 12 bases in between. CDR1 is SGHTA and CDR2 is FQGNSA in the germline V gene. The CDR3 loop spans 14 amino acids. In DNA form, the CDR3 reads TGTGCCAGCAGCACCGGGACCGCTTACAATGAGCAGTTCTTC. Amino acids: CASSTGTAYNEQFF.

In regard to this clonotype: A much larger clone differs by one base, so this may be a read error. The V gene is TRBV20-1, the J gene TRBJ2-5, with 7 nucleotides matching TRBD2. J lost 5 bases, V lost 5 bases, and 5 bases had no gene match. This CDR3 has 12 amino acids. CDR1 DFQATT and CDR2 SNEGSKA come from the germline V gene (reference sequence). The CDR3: CSAGLVWETQYF. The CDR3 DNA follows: TGCAGTGCTGGACTAGTCTGGGAGACCCAGTACTTC.

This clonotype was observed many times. CDR3 in amino acids: CASRNGLAESTDTQYF. CDR3 bases: TGTGCCAGCAGAAACGGACTAGCGGAAAGCACAGATACGCAGTATTTT. This rearrangement joins TRBV11-2 to TRBJ2-3; 10 bases line up with TRBD2. The CDR3 is 16 amino acids. After removal of 6 bases from V and 0 bases from J, the junction contained 6 bases not matched to a gene. Germline V lookup: CDR1 SGHAT, CDR2 FQNNGV.

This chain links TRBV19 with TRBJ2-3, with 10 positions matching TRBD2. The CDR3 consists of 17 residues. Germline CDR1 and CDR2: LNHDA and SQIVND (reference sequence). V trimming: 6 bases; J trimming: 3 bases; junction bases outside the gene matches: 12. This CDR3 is CASSREASGSPTDTQYF. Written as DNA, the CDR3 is TGTGCCAGTAGCAGGGAGGCTAGCGGGAGTCCGACAGATACGCAGTATTTT.

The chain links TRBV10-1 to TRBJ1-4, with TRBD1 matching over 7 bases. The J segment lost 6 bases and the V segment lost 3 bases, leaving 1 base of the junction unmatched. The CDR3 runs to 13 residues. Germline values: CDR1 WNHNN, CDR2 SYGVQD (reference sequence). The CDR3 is CASSDGQDEKLFF. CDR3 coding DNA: TGCGCCAGCAGTGACGGACAGGATGAAAAACTGTTTTTT.

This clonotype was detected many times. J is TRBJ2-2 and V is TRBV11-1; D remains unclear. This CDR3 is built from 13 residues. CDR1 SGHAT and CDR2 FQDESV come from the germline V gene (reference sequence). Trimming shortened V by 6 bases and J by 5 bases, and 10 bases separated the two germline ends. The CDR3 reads CASSLSETGELFF. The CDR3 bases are TGTGCCAGCAGTCTCAGCGAAACCGGGGAGCTGTTTTTT.

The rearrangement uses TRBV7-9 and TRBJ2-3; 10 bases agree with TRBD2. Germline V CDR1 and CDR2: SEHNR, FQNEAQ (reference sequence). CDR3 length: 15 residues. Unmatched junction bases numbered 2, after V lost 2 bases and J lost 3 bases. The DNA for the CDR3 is TGTGCCAGCAGCTTACCTAGCGGGGGAACAGATACGCAGTATTTT. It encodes CASSLPSGGTDTQYF.

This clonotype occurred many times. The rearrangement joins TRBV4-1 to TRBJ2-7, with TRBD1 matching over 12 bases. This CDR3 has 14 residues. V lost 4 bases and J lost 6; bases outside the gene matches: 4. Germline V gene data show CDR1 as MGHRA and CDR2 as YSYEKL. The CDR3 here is CASSRDRGQIEQYF. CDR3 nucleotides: TGCGCCAGCAGCCGGGACAGGGGGCAGATCGAGCAGTACTTC.

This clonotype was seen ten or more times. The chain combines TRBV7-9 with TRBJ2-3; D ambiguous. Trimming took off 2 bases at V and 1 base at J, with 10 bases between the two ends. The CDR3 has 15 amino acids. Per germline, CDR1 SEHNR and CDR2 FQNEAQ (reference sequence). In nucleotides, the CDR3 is TGTGCCAGCAGCTTATCTTCCTTGCGCACAGATACGCAGTATTTT. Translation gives CASSLSSLRTDTQYF.